The source of this T cell receptor beta chain is a study of spatial heterogeneity in lung cancer. Every TCR cDNA molecule bore a unique molecular identifier. MiXCR, applied by TCRdb to the 5' RACE reads, yields one record per CDR3 protein. The repertoire holds approximately 100,000 distinct CDR3 sequences, around 19% seen once, with about a fifth in the top ten. Note on this clonotype: Its antigen is still unknown.

Time point indicated: blood at routine non-recurrence follow-up after resection. From tumor, nontumor lung or frozen PBMC, whole RNA was taken unsorted for sequencing. Study-wide results and limits: Circulating ubiquitous expanded tumor TCRs were observed more frequently at resection than at follow-up.

CDR3 length: 17 amino acids. Losses at the gene ends were 1 base for V and 2 bases for J; bases not matched to a gene: 7. Germline V gene sequence: CDR1 SGHTA, CDR2 FQGNSA. The receptor was derived from a male donor with early-stage non-small cell lung cancer. The sample in question was PBMCs, obtained at follow-up. V gene TRBV7-2 combines with J gene TRBJ2-5; TRBD2 matches 10 bases. In DNA form, the CDR3 reads TGTGCCAGCAGCTTAGGCTCTAGCGGGGGATTACAAGAGACCCAGTACTTC. Encoded protein: CASSLGSSGGLQETQYF.